A single sample gave rise to the 22 T cell receptor beta chains below, sequenced in a study of response to subunit inactivated influenza vaccine. TCRdb redid the calling of the RT-PCR reads with MiXCR, one entry per CDR3 protein. The sample yields about 700,000 distinct CDR3 sequences, over 11% seen once. The source material was PBMCs from blood, sampled 14 to 15 days before vaccination. The receptors were sampled from a man over 45 who received an inactivated influenza vaccine.

This clonotype was counted at least ten times. The V and J genes are TRBV5-1 and TRBJ2-7; possible D gene TRBD1, 5 bases. The CDR3 contains 13 residues. Germline loops: CDR1 SGHRS, CDR2 YFSETQ. The V gene lost 0 bases and the J gene lost 3 bases, with 7 bases spanning the gap. The CDR3 coding sequence is TGCGCCAGCAGCTTGGAGGACAACTACGAGCAGTACTTC. It is translated as CASSLEDNYEQYF.

Comment on this clonotype: A much larger clone differs by one base, so this may be a read error. This chain joins TRBV20-1 and TRBJ1-6; D is undetermined. The CDR3 contains 13 residues. V was cut by 3 bases and J by 9 bases, with 12 bases left in between. CDR1 and CDR2 from the germline V gene are DFQATT and SNEGSKA (reference sequence). The CDR3 sequence: CSASKYMSSPLHF. CDR3 nucleotide sequence: TGCAGTGCTAGTAAGTACATGAGTTCACCCCTCCACTTT.

This clonotype was seen a few times. This chain connects TRBV3-1 to TRBJ2-1; D remains ambiguous. The V and J ends lost 2 bases and 0 bases respectively, with 8 bases between them. The CDR3 is made up of 15 amino acids. Germline V gene data show CDR1 as LGHDT and CDR2 as YNNKEL (reference sequence). The CDR3 reads CASSQSPASYNEQFF. CDR3 DNA: TGTGCCAGCAGCCAATCCCCCGCCTCCTACAATGAGCAGTTCTTC.

At least ten counts were recorded for this clonotype. The V call is TRBV5-6, the J call TRBJ1-2; D remains ambiguous. The V gene's germline CDR1 is SGHDT and CDR2 YYEEEE. There are 13 residues in the CDR3. The V end was cut by 0 bases, the J end by 9 bases, with 12 bases between. CDR3 sequence reads: CASSLAQRESYTF. DNA for the CDR3: TGTGCCAGCAGCTTGGCCCAAAGGGAGAGCTACACCTTC.

This chain uses TRBV11-2 with TRBJ2-3; D remains unclear. This CDR3 is built from 14 residues. Germline V gene lookup returns CDR1 SGHAT and CDR2 FQNNGV. V lost 2 bases and J lost 0, with 6 bases in between. The CDR3 is CASSLSRSTDTQYF. In nucleotides, the CDR3 is TGTGCCAGCAGCTTAAGCAGAAGCACAGATACGCAGTATTTT. Full variable domain (outside the CDR3, taken from reference TRBV11-2 and TRBJ2-3): EAGVAQSPRYKIIEKRQSVAFWCNPISGHATLYWYQQILGQGPKLLIQFQNNGVVDDSQLPKDRFSAERLKGVDSTLKIQPAKLEDSAVYLCASSLSRSTDTQYFGPGTRLTVL.

This clonotype was seen repeatedly, ten times or more. In DNA, the CDR3 is TGTGCCAGCACGTACAGAGCCTACACCGGGGAGCTGTTTTTT. Encoded protein: CASTYRAYTGELFF. V usage is TRBV2 and J usage is TRBJ2-2; D ambiguous. The CDR3 loop spans 14 amino acids. CDR1 and CDR2 (germline): SNHLY, FYNNEI. V lost 7 bases and J lost 3, with 12 bases in between.

In its sample, this clonotype was seen a few times. The V gene is TRBV4-2, the J gene TRBJ2-5; 9 positions agree with TRBD2. Per germline, CDR1 LGHNA and CDR2 YNFKEQ. This CDR3 is 16 amino acids long. V was clipped by 4 bases and J by 4 bases; unmatched bases: 10. The CDR3 here is CASSPRPLAGVETQYF. CDR3 nucleotide sequence: TGTGCCAGCAGCCCCCGCCCCTTAGCGGGGGTAGAGACCCAGTACTTC.

The chain uses TRBV6-5 and TRBJ1-3, with 7 bases identical to TRBD1. Per the germline V gene, CDR1 is MNHEY and CDR2 is SVGAGI. V gave up 0 bases and J gave up 3 bases; unmatched junction bases: 5. CDR3 length: 16 residues. The CDR3 bases are TGTGCCAGCAGTTACTCGAGAAGGGGGCTTGGAAACACCATATATTTT. It translates to CASSYSRRGLGNTIYF.

The chain links TRBV20-1 to TRBJ1-6; the D is unclear. The CDR3 is 15 residues long. The germline gives CDR1 DFQATT, CDR2 SNEGSKA (reference sequence). Trimming left V 1 base short and J 11 bases short, with 18 bases between. CDR3 DNA sequence: TGCAGTGCTAGAGTCCCGGGCCCCTGGGAGGCACCCCTCCACTTT. Protein: CSARVPGPWEAPLHF.

This clonotype was seen a few times. The V and J genes are TRBV12-3 or TRBV12-4 and TRBJ2-3; no clear D. The CDR3 loop spans 15 amino acids. V lost 5 bases and J lost 0, with 12 bases in between. The CDR3 here is CASSQGPTSTDTQYF. The CDR3 DNA reads as TGTGCCAGCAGTCAAGGACCCACTAGCACAGATACGCAGTATTTT.

The chain links TRBV5-1 to TRBJ1-4; D remains ambiguous. V was clipped by 2 bases and J by 0 bases, with 11 bases between them. This CDR3 region has 16 residues. CDR1 SGHRS and CDR2 YFSETQ come from the germline V gene. The CDR3 reads CASSFRLDTTNEKLFF. As DNA, the CDR3 is TGCGCCAGCAGCTTTCGCCTGGATACAACTAATGAAAAACTGTTTTTT.

The J gene is TRBJ2-3, the V gene TRBV7-2, with 11 bases that match TRBD2. This CDR3 spans 13 amino acids. CDR1 is SGHTA and CDR2 is FQGNSA in the germline V gene. J was trimmed by 9 bases and V by 6 bases; bases with no gene match: 5. The CDR3 region has the DNA TGTGCCAGCAGACCGACTAGCGGGGACACGCAGTATTTT. This encodes CASRPTSGDTQYF.

This clonotype was seen more than once but under ten times. For the CDR3, the DNA is TGTGCCAGCAGTTACTCGTCGGGTGGACGCAGGGGTTACCGGAACACTGAAGCTTTCTTT. Amino acid sequence: CASSYSSGGRRGYRNTEAFF. The rearrangement links TRBV6-2 or TRBV6-3 to TRBJ1-1, with D maybe TRBD1 (6 bases). CDR1 is MNHEY and CDR2 is SVGEGT in the germline V gene. This CDR3 is built from 20 residues. V was trimmed by 0 bases and J by 1 base, leaving 24 bases between them.

The chain employs TRBV6-5 and TRBJ2-2; D gene ambiguous. The CDR3 totals 12 residues. Trimming took 5 bases from V and 8 from J, leaving 9 bases between them. Germline assignment: CDR1 MNHEY and CDR2 SVGAGI. As DNA, the CDR3 is TGTGCCAGCAGTCGCCCAAAAGGGGAGCTGTTTTTT. Translating gives CASSRPKGELFF.

This clonotype was counted only a few times. The V and J genes are TRBV5-1 and TRBJ1-1; D is uncertain. The CDR3 is 14 residues long. Per the germline V gene, CDR1 is SGHRS and CDR2 is YFSETQ. V was trimmed by 2 bases and J by 0 bases, leaving 8 bases between them. CDR3 nucleotides: TGCGCCAGCAGCTTCCGGGGAATGAACACTGAAGCTTTCTTT. Amino acid sequence: CASSFRGMNTEAFF.

The chain joins TRBV3-1 to TRBJ2-7; D gene unclear. Per germline, CDR1 LGHDT and CDR2 YNNKEL (reference sequence). V lost 3 bases, J lost 3 bases, and 9 bases lay in between. This CDR3 has 13 amino acids. The CDR3 DNA follows: TGTGCCAGCAGCCAGCATGTAGGCTACGAGCAGTACTTC. The encoded protein is CASSQHVGYEQYF.

The chain couples TRBV4-3 to TRBJ2-7; 7 bases fit TRBD1. CDR1 and CDR2 from the germline V gene are LGHNA and YSLEER. This CDR3 contains 16 residues. The V segment lost 0 bases and the J segment 5 bases; nucleotides outside the gene matches: 10. This CDR3 is CASSQDGAGGVDEQYF. The CDR3 coding sequence is TGCGCCAGCAGCCAAGATGGCGCAGGGGGAGTAGACGAGCAGTACTTC.

This sequence joins TRBV7-8 and TRBJ1-5; possibly TRBD1 for D (6 bases). V lost 3 bases and J 4 bases, leaving 10 bases between the germline ends. From germline, CDR1 is SGHVS and CDR2 FQNEAQ. The CDR3 totals 14 residues. CDR3 sequence: CASSFDRQNQPQHF. The CDR3 DNA is TGTGCCAGCAGCTTTGACAGGCAAAATCAGCCCCAGCATTTT.

This clonotype was detected only a few times. This chain connects TRBV29-1 to TRBJ1-2; D call uncertain. This CDR3 is 13 amino acids long. Germline lookup yields CDR1 SQVTM and CDR2 ANQGSEA. V lost 8 bases and J 8 bases, leaving 21 bases between the germline ends. The CDR3 DNA reads TGCAGCACAACTTCGGGCCATTTAGGGGGCTACACCTTC. Amino acid sequence: CSTTSGHLGGYTF.

The chain links TRBV5-1 to TRBJ2-5; the match to TRBD1 covers 7 bases. The CDR3 covers 14 residues. Germline loops: CDR1 SGHRS, CDR2 YFSETQ. J lost 3 bases, V lost 4 bases, and 6 bases had no gene match. CDR3 DNA: TGCGCCAGCAGCCTCAATGACAGGGAAGAGACCCAGTACTTC. Encoded protein: CASSLNDREETQYF.

The chain links TRBV11-2 to TRBJ2-1; 7 nucleotides line up with TRBD1. The ends lost 5 bases at V and 1 base at J; junction bases unmatched: 8. Germline CDR1 SGHAT, CDR2 FQNNGV. The CDR3 is 16 residues long. The CDR3 DNA is TGTGCCAGCAGCCGGAATAGACAGGGATCCTACAATGAGCAGTTCTTC. Translation gives CASSRNRQGSYNEQFF.

The rearrangement joins TRBV28 to TRBJ1-5, with 10 bases matching TRBD1. The length of the CDR3 is 16 residues. The V gene's germline CDR1 is MDHEN and CDR2 SYDVKM. Trimming at V came to 6 bases and at J to 1 base, leaving 6 bases not matched to a gene. As DNA, the CDR3 is TGTGCCAGCAGAAAAGGACAGGGGGAGAGCAATCAGCCCCAGCATTTT. Protein product: CASRKGQGESNQPQHF.